This T cell receptor beta chain was obtained from a study of T cells in Graves' hyperthyroidism and ophthalmopathy. Amplification of TCR beta CDR3 regions was performed using RNA transcripts as template. The primer set for the first-round RT-PCR of the TCR CDR3 was HTBI. TCRdb used MiXCR to reprocess the multiplex PCR reads, holding one entry per CDR3 protein. There are some 620,000 distinct CDR3 sequences in the sample; roughly 15% occur only once, and 3.5% to 4% lies in the top ten. With a duration under 2 months, the hyperthyroidism was newly diagnosed in patients aged 18 to 65. Pregnant or lactating patients were excluded, as were those with uncontrolled infection or other autoimmune disease. Diagnoses used clinical symptoms, serum thyroxine and TRAb, thyroid ultrasound and orbital computed tomography. The PBMCs studied were ones that came from about 10 ml fresh peripheral blood. With 7 bases clipped from V and 6 bases from J, the junction kept 6 bases outside the gene matches. The CDR3 contains 15 residues.

V is TRBV12-3 or TRBV12-4 and J is TRBJ2-1; 13 nucleotides line up with TRBD2. This receptor was taken from a woman in her twenties or thirties with Graves' hyperthyroidism. Sequencing was done on a sample of blood. The DNA of the CDR3 is TGTGCCAGCACCCGGACTAGCGGGAGTCTCAATGAGCAGTTCTTC. This codes for CASTRTSGSLNEQFF.